This T cell receptor (beta chain) was identified in a study of T cells in localized non-small cell lung cancer. Study observations and caveats: Exceeding tumor, uninvolved adjacent lung had the highest T cell clonality. Elevated blood T cell density was associated with longer overall survival. Adjacent lung exhibited a median of around 60 among the 100 most abundant tumor clones.

This clone was detected only a few times. Its antigen remains unidentified. A read error may produce the germline difference seen at one junction end. Sequencing used immunoSEQ multiplex PCR; TCRdb keeps in-frame clones, though not all of them. The data show some 78,000 clones, 84% seen once. Per germline, CDR1 MNHNS and CDR2 SASEGT. The CDR3 loop spans 11 amino acids. This receptor was obtained from a man between 35 and 75 years old with stage I lung adenocarcinoma. Sequencing was performed on peripheral blood, taken before any cancer treatment. The chain carries TRBV6-1 and TRBJ1-4; the match to TRBD1 covers 7 bases. The CDR3 loop reads CASSVGTVPVF. The CDR3 DNA follows: TGTGCCAGCAGTGTAGGGACAGTACCGGTATTT.